This T cell receptor (beta chain) was identified in a study of cytomegalovirus exposure and HLA in healthy donors. General study results and limits: The investigators catalogued 164 TCR beta chains as cytomegalovirus-associated.

This clone was observed a single time. Its target is not known. PCR amplification relied on 60 Vbeta primers (plus 13 Jbeta primers). Here immunoSEQ multiplex PCR was the method, and the copy in TCRdb shows in-frame clones only, minus some. The table has 55,000 to 80,000 clones, around 80% seen once. This CDR3 has 15 residues. Germline V gene data show CDR1 as SEHNR and CDR2 as FQNEAQ (reference sequence). V was clipped by 5 bases and J by 1 base; unmatched bases: 8. The clonotype originates from a man aged 40-55 years in good health and CMV-seronegative. The sample taken for sequencing was PBMCs. This sequence joins TRBV7-9 and TRBJ2-7; TRBD1 matches 7 bases. CDR3 protein: CASSNSRDRSYEQYF. In DNA form, the CDR3 reads TGTGCCAGCAGCAACTCCCGGGACAGATCCTACGAGCAGTACTTC.